Each of the 26 T cell receptor beta chains below was sequenced from the same sample in a study of blood T cell repertoires in COVID-19. Some clones are missing from TCRdb's copy, which holds only in-frame ones; the method was immunoSEQ multiplex PCR. The sample holds 290,000 or so clones; about 93% are singletons and the top ten take 0.95% to 1.3%. The sequenced material came from PBMCs or T cells enriched from blood (not recorded which). These receptors were obtained from a woman aged 25 to 39 who had recovered from COVID-19.

V gene TRBV12-3 or TRBV12-4 combines with J gene TRBJ1-6; D is unclear. The CDR3 sequence is 13 residues long. The V and J ends lost 6 bases and 5 bases respectively, with 8 bases between them. CDR3 residues: CASSLIDNSPLHF. The CDR3 DNA reads TGTGCCAGCAGCCTTATCGATAATTCACCCCTCCACTTT.

The genes are TRBV7-9 and TRBJ1-5; TRBD1 might be the D (6 bases). Germline assignment: CDR1 SEHNR and CDR2 FQNEAQ (reference sequence). Between the trimmed V and J ends, which lost 5 bases and 1 base, there was a span of 12 bases. This CDR3 region has 15 residues. For the CDR3, the DNA is TGTGCCAGCAGCCCAGGGGCAGGGAGCAATCAGCCCCAGCATTTT. This encodes CASSPGAGSNQPQHF.

This chain links TRBV28 with TRBJ1-5; 7 bases are shared with TRBD1. Trimming removed 1 base from V and 8 bases from J; junction bases left unmatched: 5. This CDR3 is 14 amino acids long. Germline CDR1 and CDR2: MDHEN and SYDVKM. The CDR3 DNA follows: TGTGCCAGCAGTTTATTCCAGGGGGGAGAGCCCCAGCATTTT. It specifies CASSLFQGGEPQHF.

The chain is built from TRBV7-3 and TRBJ1-5; D is ambiguous. Germline V gene sequence: CDR1 SGHTA, CDR2 FQGTGA. The V gene lost 3 bases and the J gene lost 4 bases, with 7 bases spanning the gap. CDR3 size: 13 residues. The CDR3 spells CASSLYGNQPQHF. CDR3 nucleotide sequence: TGTGCCAGCAGCTTGTACGGGAATCAGCCCCAGCATTTT.

J is TRBJ2-3 and V is TRBV6-5, with D tentatively TRBD2 (6 bases). The CDR3 sequence is 14 residues long. The germline CDR1 and CDR2 sequences are MNHEY and SVGAGI. V shed 8 bases and J shed 4 bases, with 16 bases lying between them. CDR3 loop: CASATGEQADTQYF. The CDR3 nucleotides are TGTGCCAGCGCTACGGGAGAGCAAGCAGATACGCAGTATTTT.

The gene calls are TRBV7-2 and TRBJ2-7; the match to TRBD2 covers 8 bases. V dropped 5 bases and J dropped 2; count of bases not matched to a gene: 5. The CDR3 length is 14 residues. CDR1 SGHTA and CDR2 FQGNSA come from the germline V gene. CDR3 coding DNA: TGTGCCAGCAGCCCAAGCGGGAGTCCCTACGAGCAGTACTTC. Translated: CASSPSGSPYEQYF.

V gene TRBV21-1 combines with J gene TRBJ2-7; TRBD1, the table's D call, was not compared with the DNA. TRBV21-1 is a documented pseudogene. The CDR3 covers 18 residues. The CDR3 DNA reads as TGTGCCAGCAGCAATTGGTCACCCAGGCAACGAAATTTTTACGAGCAGTACTTC. This codes for CASSNWSPRQRNFYEQYF.

The chain employs TRBV9 and TRBJ1-3; D might be TRBD1 (5 bases). Per germline, CDR1 SGDLS and CDR2 YYNGEE. Trimming pared 3 bases from V and 0 bases from J, leaving 19 bases between. The CDR3 extends over 18 amino acids. In DNA form, the CDR3 reads TGTGCCAGCAGCGACGACAGCGGGGCGGGATACTCTGGAAACACCATATATTTT. As protein: CASSDDSGAGYSGNTIYF.

This chain joins TRBV5-6 and TRBJ2-2; the match to TRBD2 covers 8 bases. V shed 8 bases and J 5 bases; nucleotides not matched to a gene: 20. CDR3 length: 18 amino acids. The germline CDR1 and CDR2 sequences are SGHDT and YYEEEE. The CDR3 bases are TGTGCCAGTGGGTATAGAACCACTAGCGGAGGAATAACCGGGGAGCTGTTTTTT. Amino acids: CASGYRTTSGGITGELFF.

The V gene is TRBV27, the J gene TRBJ2-3; 7 nucleotides match TRBD1. The germline gives CDR1 MNHEY, CDR2 SMNVEV (reference sequence). The CDR3 is 15 amino acids. The V and J ends lost 2 bases and 2 bases, in that order; junction bases with no gene match: 4. The CDR3 spells CASSLQGVPTDTQYF. The CDR3 nucleotides read TGTGCCAGCAGTTTACAGGGGGTGCCCACAGATACGCAGTATTTT.

The gene calls are TRBV19 and TRBJ2-2; 8 nucleotides line up with TRBD1. The CDR3 contains 16 residues. Trimming removed 6 bases from V and 5 bases from J; junction bases left unmatched: 11. CDR1 and CDR2 (germline): LNHDA, SQIVND (reference sequence). The CDR3 DNA reads as TGTGCCAGTAGCCCCTCAGGACAGGGAGGAACCGGGGAGCTGTTTTTT. As protein: CASSPSGQGGTGELFF.

J is TRBJ2-7 and V is TRBV4-3; tentative D call: TRBD2 (6 bases). The V gene lost 2 bases and the J gene lost 5 bases, with 13 bases spanning the gap. This CDR3 is built from 14 residues. In germline, CDR1 is LGHNA, CDR2 YSLEER. CDR3 amino acids: CASSQRLVAHEQYF. The CDR3 region has the DNA TGCGCCAGCAGCCAACGACTAGTTGCCCACGAGCAGTACTTC.

CDR3 protein: CASSPGQTQNQETQYF. The CDR3 bases are TGTGCCAGCAGCCCCGGACAGACCCAAAACCAAGAGACCCAGTACTTC. The V call is TRBV6-2 or TRBV6-3, the J call TRBJ2-5, with D tentatively TRBD1 (6 bases). Germline lookup yields CDR1 MNHEY and CDR2 SVGEGT. This CDR3 has 16 residues. V was shortened by 6 bases and J by 0 bases, with 17 bases between the two germline ends.

V gene TRBV7-3 combines with J gene TRBJ1-1; TRBD1 might be the D (5 bases). Germline CDR1 and CDR2: SGHTA and FQGTGA. Trimming left V 3 bases short and J 0 bases short, with 8 bases between. The CDR3 is 14 residues long. The CDR3 protein is CASSLGGVNTEAFF. DNA for the CDR3: TGTGCCAGCAGCTTGGGGGGAGTGAACACTGAAGCTTTCTTT.

The J gene is TRBJ2-2, the V gene TRBV6-5; TRBD1 matches 10 bases. CDR1 is MNHEY, CDR2 SVGAGI, per germline. The CDR3 length is 16 residues. V was clipped by 2 bases and J by 1 base; unmatched bases: 1. The CDR3 DNA is TGTGCCAGCAGTTACCGGGACAGGGGGAACACCGGGGAGCTGTTTTTT. Protein: CASSYRDRGNTGELFF.

The chain employs TRBV3-1 (or the pseudogene TRBV3-2) and TRBJ2-1; weak D call: TRBD1 (6 bases). Germline V gene sequence: CDR1 LGHDT, CDR2 YNNKEL (reference sequence). The CDR3 length is 16 residues. Trimming shortened V by 0 bases and J by 6 bases, and 15 bases separated the two germline ends. CDR3 DNA: TGTGCCAGCAGCCAAGACCTACAGGGCCTTGGCAATGAGCAGTTCTTC. It translates to CASSQDLQGLGNEQFF.

The chain joins TRBV2 to TRBJ2-1; unclear D gene. Germline V lookup: CDR1 SNHLY, CDR2 FYNNEI. Trimming removed 6 bases from V and 9 bases from J, with 12 bases in between. The length of the CDR3 is 12 residues. CDR3 region: CASSLQEVEQFF. In DNA, the CDR3 is TGTGCCAGCAGCCTTCAGGAAGTTGAGCAGTTCTTC.

The CDR3 DNA sequence: TGTGCCAGCAGCTTAAGCGGTCGTCAAGAGACCCAGTACTTC. Translated: CASSLSGRQETQYF. This chain connects TRBV7-3 to TRBJ2-5; no definite D call. V was cut by 1 base and J by 2 bases, with 8 bases left in between. The germline gives CDR1 SGHTA, CDR2 FQGTGA. The length of the CDR3 is 14 residues. The full variable domain, with the rest looked up from reference TRBV7-3 and TRBJ2-5, is GAGVSQTPSNKVTEKGKYVELRCDPISGHTALYWYRQSLGQGPEFLIYFQGTGAADDSGLPNDRFFAVRPEGSVSTLKIQRTERGDSAVYLCASSLSGRQETQYFGPGTRLLVL.

The V call is TRBV5-1, the J call TRBJ2-3; no firm D call. Germline CDR1 is SGHRS and CDR2 is YFSETQ. The CDR3 extends over 13 amino acids. The V end was cut by 0 bases, the J end by 7 bases, with 9 bases between. The CDR3 region is CASSLGSSNTQYF. DNA of the CDR3: TGCGCCAGCAGCTTGGGTAGCTCCAATACGCAGTATTTT. The full variable domain, with the rest looked up from reference TRBV5-1 and TRBJ2-3, is KAGVTQTPRYLIKTRGQQVTLSCSPISGHRSVSWYQQTPGQGLQFLFEYFSETQRNKGNFPGRFSGRQFSNSRSEMNVSTLELGDSALYLCASSLGSSNTQYFGPGTRLTVL.

The DNA of the CDR3 is TGTGCCAGCAGTTTAGAGGGAGGGGTCTACGAGCAGTACTTC. It specifies CASSLEGGVYEQYF. The rearrangement uses TRBV27 and TRBJ2-7; 7 nucleotides match TRBD2. CDR1 is MNHEY and CDR2 is SMNVEV in the germline V gene (reference sequence). The J segment lost 3 bases and the V segment lost 2 bases, leaving 4 bases of the junction unmatched. The CDR3 extends over 14 amino acids.

This clone appeared many times. The rearrangement links TRBV5-1 to TRBJ2-1, with TRBD1 as a possible D gene (6 bases). Germline V gene lookup returns CDR1 SGHRS and CDR2 YFSETQ. The CDR3 length is 14 residues. Trimming shortened V by 0 bases and J by 7 bases, and 11 bases separated the two germline ends. This chain's CDR3 is CASSLGQENNEQFF. For the CDR3, the DNA is TGCGCCAGCAGCTTGGGACAGGAAAATAATGAGCAGTTCTTC.

This rearrangement joins TRBV28 to TRBJ2-2; no reliable D call. This CDR3 is built from 19 residues. V shed 7 bases and J shed 1 base, with 25 bases lying between them. CDR1 and CDR2 (germline): MDHEN, SYDVKM. The CDR3, as DNA: TGTGCCAGCACCTACTCACCGCAAATAAGTTTCCGGAACACCGGGGAGCTGTTTTTT. Amino acids: CASTYSPQISFRNTGELFF.

The chain uses TRBV5-1 and TRBJ2-5; a possible D gene is TRBD2 (6 bases). Germline V gene sequence: CDR1 SGHRS, CDR2 YFSETQ. The CDR3 totals 16 residues. Trimming took off 2 bases at V and 4 bases at J, with 18 bases between the two ends. CDR3 nucleotides: TGCGCCAGCAGCTTTGTGGGCGCGGCGGGAAGAGAGACCCAGTACTTC. It specifies CASSFVGAAGRETQYF. Full variable domain (missing parts from reference TRBV5-1 and TRBJ2-5): KAGVTQTPRYLIKTRGQQVTLSCSPISGHRSVSWYQQTPGQGLQFLFEYFSETQRNKGNFPGRFSGRQFSNSRSEMNVSTLELGDSALYLCASSFVGAAGRETQYFGPGTRLLVL.

The V and J genes are TRBV24-1 and TRBJ1-2; D call uncertain. The germline CDR1 and CDR2 sequences are KGHDR and SFDVKD. The CDR3 is made up of 13 amino acids. Trimming cost V 1 base and J 6 bases, with 8 bases left between them. The CDR3 bases are TGTGCCACCAGTGATTTTCCCTCGGATGGCTACACCTTC. The encoded protein is CATSDFPSDGYTF.

DNA for the CDR3: TGTGCCAGCAGTTACCCTAGCGGGAGCGAGCAGTACTTC. It codes for CASSYPSGSEQYF. The chain recombines TRBV6-5 with TRBJ2-7, with TRBD2 matching over 10 bases. V lost 2 bases and J lost 6; bases outside the gene matches: 1. CDR3 length: 13 amino acids. Germline loops: CDR1 MNHEY, CDR2 SVGAGI.

The rearrangement uses TRBV30 and TRBJ2-1, with a tentative D call TRBD1 (6 bases). The CDR3 totals 15 residues. V lost 7 bases and J 0 bases, leaving 16 bases between the germline ends. CDR1 is GTSNPN, CDR2 SVGIG, per germline (reference sequence). CDR3 in amino acids: CASTGLGSSYNEQFF. CDR3 nucleotides: TGTGCCTCAACAGGGTTGGGTAGCTCCTACAATGAGCAGTTCTTC. The variable domain in full, with the rest retrieved from reference TRBV30 and TRBJ2-1, is SQTIHQWPATLVQPVGSPLSLECTVEGTSNPNLYWYRQAAGRGLQLLFYSVGIGQISSEVPQNLSASRPQDRQFILSSKKLLLSDSGFYLCASTGLGSSYNEQFFGPGTRLTVL.